A selection of T cell receptor beta chains follows, all from one sample in a study of cytomegalovirus exposure and HLA in healthy donors. Clones were sequenced by immunoSEQ multiplex PCR, and TCRdb holds only the in-frame ones, with some missing. The table shows 200,000 or so clones, with 60% to 80% occurring only once. The sequenced material came from PBMCs. These TCRs come from a man in his late teens or twenties in good health and CMV-seronegative. CDR3s include the opening cysteine and the closing phenylalanine or tryptophan. D genes are given only for firm matches.

j_call d_call v_call cdr3_aa
TRBJ2-1 TRBD2 TRBV6-5 CASSYWGGANEQFF
TRBJ2-7 . TRBV10-3 CAISASKSDYEQYF
TRBJ1-2 TRBD1 TRBV28 CASRNTGGALDYGYTF
TRBJ2-7 TRBD2 TRBV7-9 CASSPTSGLISYEQYF
TRBJ1-1 . TRBV19 CASSRDRNTEAFF
TRBJ1-3 . TRBV7-8 CASSLDGAGNTIYF
TRBJ2-3 TRBD2 TRBV28 CASRPGLHRPEDTQYF
TRBJ1-5 TRBD1 TRBV19 CASSPLQGASGQPQHF
TRBJ1-1 . TRBV6-6 CASSSGNTEAFF
TRBJ2-7 . TRBV6-1 CASSIQGNSYEQYF
TRBJ2-1 TRBD2 TRBV7-9 CASSFPREGPYNEQFF
TRBJ1-5 TRBD1 TRBV7-2 CASQDRGSNQPQHF
TRBJ1-2 . TRBV28 CASSRPLRDLNYGYTF
TRBJ2-1 . TRBV18 CASSPRLGDRDEQFF
TRBJ1-5 . TRBV28 CASSLSGQPQHF
TRBJ2-7 TRBD2 TRBV2 CASGRLAGAPQSYEQYF
TRBJ1-4 . TRBV11-2 CASSLEDSPGEKLFF
TRBJ1-2 . TRBV5-1 CASSLASLGAAYGYTF
TRBJ2-7 TRBD2 TRBV6-5 CASRLPWTSTDEQYF
TRBJ1-3 TRBD1 TRBV10-3 CAISESSSSGTGIGNTIYF
TRBJ1-2 . TRBV6-6 CASSRDIYGYTF
TRBJ1-6 . TRBV30 CAWSVPGGNSPLHF